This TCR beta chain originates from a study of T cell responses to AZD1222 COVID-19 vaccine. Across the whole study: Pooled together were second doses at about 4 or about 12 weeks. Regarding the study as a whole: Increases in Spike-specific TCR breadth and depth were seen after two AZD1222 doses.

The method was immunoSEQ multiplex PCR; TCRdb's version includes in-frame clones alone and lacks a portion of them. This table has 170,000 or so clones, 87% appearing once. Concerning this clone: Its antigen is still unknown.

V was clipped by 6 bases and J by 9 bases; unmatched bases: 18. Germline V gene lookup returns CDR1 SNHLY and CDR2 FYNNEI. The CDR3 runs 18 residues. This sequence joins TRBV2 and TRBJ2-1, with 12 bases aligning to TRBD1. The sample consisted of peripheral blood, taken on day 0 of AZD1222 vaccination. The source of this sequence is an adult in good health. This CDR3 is CASSQLGTGGGRSTEQFF. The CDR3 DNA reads TGTGCCAGCAGCCAACTAGGGACAGGGGGCGGTCGATCGACTGAGCAGTTCTTC.